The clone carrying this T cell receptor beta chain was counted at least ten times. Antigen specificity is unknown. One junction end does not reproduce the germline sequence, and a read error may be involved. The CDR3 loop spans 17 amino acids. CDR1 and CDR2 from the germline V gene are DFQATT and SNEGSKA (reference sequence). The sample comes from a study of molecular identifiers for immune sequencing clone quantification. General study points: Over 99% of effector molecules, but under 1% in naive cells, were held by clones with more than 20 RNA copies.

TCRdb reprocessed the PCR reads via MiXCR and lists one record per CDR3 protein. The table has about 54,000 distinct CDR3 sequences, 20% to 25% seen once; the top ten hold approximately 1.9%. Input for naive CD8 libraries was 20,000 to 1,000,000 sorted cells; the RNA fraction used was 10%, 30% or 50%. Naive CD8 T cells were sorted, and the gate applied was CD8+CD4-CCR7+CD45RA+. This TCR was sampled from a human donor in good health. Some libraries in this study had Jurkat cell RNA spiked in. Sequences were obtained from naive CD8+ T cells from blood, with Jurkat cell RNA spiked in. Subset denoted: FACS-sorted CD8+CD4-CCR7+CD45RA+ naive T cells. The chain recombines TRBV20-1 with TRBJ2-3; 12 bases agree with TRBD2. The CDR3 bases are TGCAGTGCTGGAGAAGGACTAGCGGGGCCCTTCACAGATACGCAGTATTTT. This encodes CSAGEGLAGPFTDTQYF.